Listed here are 2 T cell receptor beta chains from one sample, sequenced in a study of OX40 agonist ivuxolimab in advanced cancers. The repertoire was sequenced with immunoSEQ multiplex PCR; TCRdb's copy has only in-frame clones and lacks some. The repertoire holds approximately 60,000 clones, with approximately 90% as singletons. Sequencing used CD4+ or CD8+ T cells sorted from blood, obtained in a trial of the OX40 agonist ivuxolimab. These receptors were taken from an adult with an advanced solid tumor such as melanoma, head and neck, liver or kidney cancer.

The chain is built from TRBV6-5 and TRBJ1-3; D is ambiguous. Germline V CDR1 and CDR2: MNHEY, SVGAGI. The CDR3 sequence is 12 residues long. Between the trimmed V and J ends, which lost 2 bases and 4 bases, there was a span of 3 bases. The CDR3 spells CASSYEGNTIYF. In nucleotides, the CDR3 is TGTGCCAGCAGTTACGAAGGAAACACCATATATTTT.

Points on this clone: The sample contains more than one DNA sequence encoding this CDR3. This chain uses TRBV10-2 with TRBJ2-3; D not certain. The V and J ends lost 3 bases and 0 bases respectively, with 7 bases between them. The germline CDR1 and CDR2 sequences are WSHSY and SAAADI. This CDR3 comprises 14 residues. CDR3 in amino acids: CASSDGGSTDTQYF. In DNA form, the CDR3 reads TGCGCCAGCAGTGACGGCGGTAGCACAGATACGCAGTATTTT.